This T cell receptor (beta chain) emerged from a study of blood T cell repertoires in COVID-19 (dated by TCRdb to the early 2020s). About the investigation overall: Samples from collaborators originated in the United States, Italy and Spain and spanned both the acute and convalescent phases of COVID-19. The material from the prospective study consisted of cDNA or gDNA derived from T cells, B-cell-depleted T cells, or PBMCs. Subjects who had been exposed to COVID-19, were actively infected with it, or had recovered from it provided the deeply sampled blood TCRbeta repertoires that made up the dataset. The repertoires were released in a freely available public database intended as a resource for research on the immune response to SARS-CoV-2. The samples were drawn from two sources: the first 160 participants of the ongoing ImmuneRACE study, and over 1,000 subjects contributed by 6 global collaborators. The sample metadata nearly always contained a de-identified subject ID, COVID-19 status, age in years and sex. Where available, HLA class I and class II types were obtained from metadata supplied by the sample provider rather than from assay-based typing. The study at large found these results: Clinical and demographic metadata were provided uncurated, with the amount varying by source and participant.

In the prospective study, participants were about 18 to 100 years old, resided in about two dozen geographic areas of the United States, and were enrolled through a virtual design. In the prospective study, participants were assigned to cohorts based on the clinical history participants reported in a screening survey and a study questionnaire. Mobile phlebotomists in the prospective study collected whole blood, serum and a nasopharyngeal or oropharyngeal swab from every participant. Over a roughly 2-month period, participants in the prospective study had the option of providing additional blood draws and questionnaires. Prospective study blood samples were shipped either frozen or at room temperature before DNA extraction. Ends trimmed: V by 2 bases, J by 6 bases; bases unmatched to a gene: 9. From its cysteine to its phenylalanine, the CDR3 spans 18 amino acids. The read is trimmed to its CDR3 DNA, 54 bases read in frame from base 1. The germline V gene provides CDR1 SGHTA and CDR2 FQGNSA.

Regarding this clone: Its antigen is unknown. Qualities for individual bases were not recorded, and no much larger clone is one base off.

TCRbeta CDR3 regions were amplified from genomic DNA using the immunoSEQ Assay, a bias-controlled multiplex PCR. On the authors' methods: Nucleated cell counts per sample were estimated from amplification of reference gene primers within the assay. Sequence reads were collapsed and filtered to measure the absolute abundance of every unique TCRbeta CDR3 rearrangement. For each sample, productive Simpson clonality was calculated by taking the square root of Simpson's diversity index across productive rearrangements. The table was pulled from immuneACCESS by TCRdb, which kept in-frame rearrangements only. Such tables lose some clones; where checked, under half of the loss comes from unresolved V genes, and the rest has no known cause. V, J and clone size are taken as reported in that table, and D and trimming were inferred from the DNA itself. The sample table holds 200,000 to 300,000 clones, of which about 91% were seen once. In total, the top ten clones hold roughly 1.2% of the sample.

The sample was PBMCs or T cells enriched from blood (not recorded which). The TCR sequence derives from a middle-aged woman with acute COVID-19. Recombination linked TRBV7-2 to TRBJ2-1; the junction holds 14 bases that match TRBD2. The nucleotide sequence is TGTGCCAGCAGCTTACCTTTTCCGACTAGCGGGAGGGCCAATGAGCAGTTCTTC. Its protein product is CASSLPFPTSGRANEQFF.